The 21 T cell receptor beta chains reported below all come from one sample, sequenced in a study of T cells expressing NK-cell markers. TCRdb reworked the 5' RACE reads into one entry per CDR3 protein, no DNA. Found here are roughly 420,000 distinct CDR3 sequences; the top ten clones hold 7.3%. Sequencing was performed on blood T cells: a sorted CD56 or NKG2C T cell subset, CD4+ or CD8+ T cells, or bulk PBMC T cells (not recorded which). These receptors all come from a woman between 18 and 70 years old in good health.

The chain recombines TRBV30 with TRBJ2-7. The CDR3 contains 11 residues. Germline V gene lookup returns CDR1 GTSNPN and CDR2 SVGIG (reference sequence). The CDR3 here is CAWRRSYEQYF.

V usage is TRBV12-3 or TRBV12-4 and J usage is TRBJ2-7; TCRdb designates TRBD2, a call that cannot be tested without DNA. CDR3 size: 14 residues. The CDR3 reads CASSPTGPVYEQYF.

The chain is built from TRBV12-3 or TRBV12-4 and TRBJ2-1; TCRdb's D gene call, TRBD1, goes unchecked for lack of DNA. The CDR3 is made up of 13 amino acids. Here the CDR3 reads CASIPGTGQRQFF.

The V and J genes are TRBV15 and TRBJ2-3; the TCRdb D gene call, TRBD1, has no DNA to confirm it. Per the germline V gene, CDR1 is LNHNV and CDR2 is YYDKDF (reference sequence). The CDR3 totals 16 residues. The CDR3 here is CATSRPDRGGPDTQYF.

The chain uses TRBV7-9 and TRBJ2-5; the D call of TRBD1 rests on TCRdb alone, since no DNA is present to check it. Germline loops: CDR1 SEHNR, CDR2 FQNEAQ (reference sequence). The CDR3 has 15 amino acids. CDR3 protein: CASSVRQGGEETQYF.

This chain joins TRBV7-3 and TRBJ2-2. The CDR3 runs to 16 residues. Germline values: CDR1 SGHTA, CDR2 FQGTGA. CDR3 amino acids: CASSLMGAVNTGELFF.

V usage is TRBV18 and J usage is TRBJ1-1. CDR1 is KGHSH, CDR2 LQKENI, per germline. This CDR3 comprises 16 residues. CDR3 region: CASSPPGRGENTEAFF.

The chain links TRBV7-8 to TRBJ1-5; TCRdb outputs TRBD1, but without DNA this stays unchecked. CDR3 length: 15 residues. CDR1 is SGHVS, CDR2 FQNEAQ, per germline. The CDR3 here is CASSLAGHFNQPQHF.

CDR3 sequence: CSARSPTGGARSPLHF. The V gene is TRBV20-1, the J gene TRBJ1-6; the TRBD1 assignment by TCRdb is unverifiable without DNA. The CDR3 contains 16 residues. From germline, CDR1 is DFQATT and CDR2 SNEGSKA (reference sequence).

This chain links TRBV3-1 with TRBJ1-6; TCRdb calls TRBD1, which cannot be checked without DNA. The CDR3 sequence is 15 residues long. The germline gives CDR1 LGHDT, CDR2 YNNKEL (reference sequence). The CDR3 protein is CASSQDAGQYSPLHF.

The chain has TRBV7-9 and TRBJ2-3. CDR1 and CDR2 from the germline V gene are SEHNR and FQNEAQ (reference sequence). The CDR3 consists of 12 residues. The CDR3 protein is CASSLESHTQYF.

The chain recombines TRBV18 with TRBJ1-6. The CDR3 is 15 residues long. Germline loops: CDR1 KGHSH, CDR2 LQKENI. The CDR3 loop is CASSPLGGSDSPLHF.

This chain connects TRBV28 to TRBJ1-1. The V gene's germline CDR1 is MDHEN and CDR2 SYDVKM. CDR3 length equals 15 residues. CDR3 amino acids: CASSLVGRAGTEAFF.

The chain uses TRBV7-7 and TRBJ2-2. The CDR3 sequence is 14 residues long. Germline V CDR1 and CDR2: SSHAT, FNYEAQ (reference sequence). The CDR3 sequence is CASTYSGNTGELFF.

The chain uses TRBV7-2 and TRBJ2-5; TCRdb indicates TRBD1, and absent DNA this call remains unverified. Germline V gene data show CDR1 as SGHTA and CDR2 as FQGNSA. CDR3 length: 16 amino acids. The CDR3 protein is CASSLALAGAQETQYF.

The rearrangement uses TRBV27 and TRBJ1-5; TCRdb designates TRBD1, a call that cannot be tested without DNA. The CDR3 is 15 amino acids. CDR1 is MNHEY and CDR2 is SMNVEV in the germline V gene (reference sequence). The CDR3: CASSWVGTGNQPQHF.

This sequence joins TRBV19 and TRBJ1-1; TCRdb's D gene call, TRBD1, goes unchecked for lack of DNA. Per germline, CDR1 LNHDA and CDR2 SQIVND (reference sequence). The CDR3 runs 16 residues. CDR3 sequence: CASSTGQGFRNTEAFF.

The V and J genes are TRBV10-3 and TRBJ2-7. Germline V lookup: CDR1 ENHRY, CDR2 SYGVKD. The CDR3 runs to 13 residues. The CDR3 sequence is CAISDSSLYEQYF.

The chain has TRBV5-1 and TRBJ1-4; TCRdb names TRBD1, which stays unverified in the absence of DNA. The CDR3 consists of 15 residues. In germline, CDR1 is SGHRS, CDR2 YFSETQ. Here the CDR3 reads CASSLWQGEGEKLFF. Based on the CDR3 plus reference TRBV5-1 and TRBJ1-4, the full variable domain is KAGVTQTPRYLIKTRGQQVTLSCSPISGHRSVSWYQQTPGQGLQFLFEYFSETQRNKGNFPGRFSGRQFSNSRSEMNVSTLELGDSALYLCASSLWQGEGEKLFFGSGTQLSVL.

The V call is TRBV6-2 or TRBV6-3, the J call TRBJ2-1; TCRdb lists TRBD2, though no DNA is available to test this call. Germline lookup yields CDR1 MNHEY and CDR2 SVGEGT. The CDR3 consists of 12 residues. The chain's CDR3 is CASKISGSEQFF.

CDR3 amino acids: CASSAGTMEAQYF. The chain uses TRBV12-3 or TRBV12-4 and TRBJ2-5; TCRdb gives TRBD1 as the D gene, but with no DNA this cannot be confirmed. This CDR3 is built from 13 residues.